This T cell receptor (beta chain) was sequenced for a study of blood T cells in healthy people across ages. Study results and limitations: Expanded clonotype changes were possibly confounded by unknown donor CMV status. Naive CD4+ cell counts and diversity both ran higher in long-lived than in aged donors.

The ends were cut back, 2 bases at V and 1 base at J, with 15 bases in the middle. The germline V gene encodes CDR1 MNHEY and CDR2 SVGEGT. The CDR3 is made up of 16 amino acids. About 10 milliliters of peripheral blood were drawn from each donor into EDTA-treated tubes. This clonotype came up a few times. Its target is unknown. PCR was performed a second time for about 7 to 12 cycles using a sample-barcoded 5' primer and a J-beta primer mix. TCRdb ran MiXCR on the 5' RACE reads and lists one entry per CDR3 protein. This repertoire shows just over 800,000 distinct CDR3 sequences, roughly 60% found once; its top ten account for 28%.

Sequencing used blood. The sequence derives from a man aged 30-40 years in good health. The V gene is TRBV6-2 or TRBV6-3, the J gene TRBJ2-7, with D perhaps given as TRBD1 or TRBD2 (6 bases each). CDR3 loop: CASSYETGRMSYEQYF. As DNA, the CDR3 is TGTGCCAGCAGTTACGAAACAGGGAGGATGTCCTACGAGCAGTACTTC.